One T cell receptor beta chain is described in this entry. PCR involved 60 Vbeta and 13 Jbeta primers. Only in-frame clones appear in the TCRdb table, and some are missing; sequencing was by immunoSEQ multiplex PCR. The sample lists 170,000 or so clones; roughly 87% were seen once. This entry belongs to a study of cytomegalovirus exposure and HLA in healthy donors. The CDR3 has 15 amino acids. V was clipped by 0 bases and J by 3 bases; unmatched bases: 2. Germline V gene lookup returns CDR1 MGHRA and CDR2 YSYEKL. The TCR was taken from a woman in her forties or fifties in good health and CMV-seronegative. This sequence joins TRBV4-1 and TRBJ1-3; 7 bases agree with TRBD1. What was sequenced was PBMCs. The CDR3 DNA follows: TGCGCCAGCAGCCAAGAGGGGACAGTTGGAAACACCATATATTTT. Translation: CASSQEGTVGNTIYF.